This T cell receptor (beta chain) was identified during a study of neurological immune-mediated disorders. Study findings and constraints: The greatest TCR clonal expansion appeared in HTLV-1-associated myelopathy and the smallest, falling below healthy controls, in multiple sclerosis.

Germline V lookup: CDR1 DFQATT, CDR2 SNEGSKA (reference sequence). The germline V and J ends were trimmed by 3 bases and 2 bases, with 14 bases remaining between them. The CDR3 contains 15 residues. Time point specified: technical triplicate 3. This clonotype was counted at least ten times. Its target is unknown. The authors produced cDNA by 5'RACE using 10-nucleotide random UMIs. MiXCR was run by TCRdb on the 5' RACE reads, yielding one entry per CDR3 protein. This sample has about 44,000 distinct CDR3 sequences, with 20% to 25% found just once. The sequence derives from a man between 60 and 75 years old with HTLV-1-associated myelopathy (HAM/TSP). Sequencing input: PBMCs. The chain has TRBV20-1 and TRBJ2-1; D is perhaps TRBD1 or TRBD2 (5 bases each). The CDR3 loop reads CSARGDAHAYNEQFF. The DNA for the CDR3 is TGCAGTGCTAGGGGGGACGCCCACGCCTACAATGAGCAGTTCTTC.